Shown below are 18 T cell receptor beta chains from a single sample sequenced in a study of T cell repertoires in urothelial bladder cancer. Profiling relied on immunoSEQ multiplex PCR, and the TCRdb table lists in-frame clones only, not all of them. Altogether approximately 9,000 clones are present, roughly 58% being singletons, with the ten largest covering 32%. The source material was tumor-infiltrating cells from bladder cancer. These receptor sequences come from a human donor with urothelial carcinoma.

The chain combines TRBV6-1 with TRBJ1-5, with 10 bases lining up with TRBD1. With V trimmed by 4 bases and J by 2 bases, 5 bases remained unmatched. The germline CDR1 and CDR2 sequences are MNHNS and SASEGT. The CDR3 spans 16 residues. CDR3 protein: CASSAPTGGGNQPQHF. As DNA, the CDR3 is TGTGCCAGCAGTGCCCCGACAGGGGGCGGCAATCAGCCCCAGCATTTT.

This chain joins TRBV4-1 and TRBJ2-7; D is possibly TRBD2 (5 bases). CDR3 length: 15 residues. The germline V gene has CDR1 MGHRA and CDR2 YSYEKL. V dropped 0 bases and J dropped 2 bases, with 11 bases sitting between them. The CDR3 loop is CASSQESEAPYEQYF. In DNA form, the CDR3 reads TGCGCCAGCAGCCAAGAGTCGGAGGCCCCCTACGAGCAGTACTTC.

V is TRBV6-5 and J is TRBJ1-5; D is uncertain. The V gene's germline CDR1 is MNHEY and CDR2 SVGAGI. The germline V and J ends were trimmed by 2 bases and 0 bases, with 5 bases remaining between them. The CDR3 runs 14 residues. CDR3 sequence (DNA): TGTGCCAGCAGTTACAGGGTTAGCAATCAGCCCCAGCATTTT. It translates to CASSYRVSNQPQHF.

This rearrangement joins TRBV28 to TRBJ2-1, with 16 bases aligning to TRBD2. There are 20 residues in the CDR3. V shed 5 bases and J 1 base; nucleotides not matched to a gene: 11. The germline V gene encodes CDR1 MDHEN and CDR2 SYDVKM. CDR3 coding DNA: TGTGCCAGCAGTCCTGGCCCGGGACTAGCGGGGGGGCAGTCCTACAATGAGCAGTTCTTC. It encodes CASSPGPGLAGGQSYNEQFF.

This clone was observed a handful of times. This chain links TRBV27 with TRBJ1-6; 9 nucleotides match TRBD1. From germline, CDR1 is MNHEY and CDR2 SMNVEV (reference sequence). The junction had 13 bases not matched to a gene; V was cut back by 3 bases and J by 4 bases. This CDR3 has 19 residues. Here the CDR3 reads CASSFSLERGTGYNSPLHF. CDR3 in DNA: TGTGCCAGCAGTTTTTCCCTCGAGAGGGGGACAGGGTATAATTCACCCCTCCACTTT.

The V and J genes are TRBV30 and TRBJ2-3; D unclear. Trimming shortened V by 0 bases and J by 9 bases, and 16 bases separated the two germline ends. CDR3 size: 14 residues. CDR1 and CDR2 (germline): GTSNPN, SVGIG (reference sequence). The CDR3 bases are TGTGCCTGGAGTGTAAGGGTTGGCACCAGGACGCAGTATTTT. It specifies CAWSVRVGTRTQYF.

The chain combines TRBV4-1 with TRBJ2-2; TRBD1 aligns across 7 bases. Trimming at V came to 4 bases and at J to 3 bases, leaving 8 bases not matched to a gene. The CDR3 is made up of 16 amino acids. In germline, CDR1 is MGHRA, CDR2 YSYEKL. CDR3 region: CASSRVAGTDTGELFF. CDR3 nucleotide sequence: TGCGCCAGCAGCCGCGTCGCCGGGACAGACACCGGGGAGCTGTTTTTT.

This clone was seen a few times. The chain links TRBV9 to TRBJ1-1; tentatively, D is TRBD1 (6 bases). Germline CDR1 SGDLS, CDR2 YYNGEE. The ends were cut back, 0 bases at V and 3 bases at J, with 12 bases in the middle. The CDR3 length is 15 residues. The CDR3 loop reads CASSVGPAGDTEAFF. CDR3 DNA: TGTGCCAGCAGCGTAGGACCGGCAGGGGACACTGAAGCTTTCTTT. Variable domain in full (rest from reference TRBV9 and TRBJ1-1): DSGVTQTPKHLITATGQRVTLRCSPRSGDLSVYWYQQSLDQGLQFLIQYYNGEERAKGNILERFSAQQFPDLHSELNLSSLELGDSALYFCASSVGPAGDTEAFFGQGTRLTVV.

J is TRBJ2-4 and V is TRBV6-1; no clear D. Trimming took 7 bases from V and 6 from J, leaving 13 bases between them. Germline lookup yields CDR1 MNHNS and CDR2 SASEGT. This CDR3 spans 13 amino acids. This CDR3 reads CASTTGRLNIQYF. The CDR3 nucleotides read TGTGCCAGCACCACGGGCAGACTAAACATTCAGTACTTC.

The chain recombines TRBV7-8 with TRBJ2-7, with D possibly matching TRBD2 (5 bases). Germline V lookup: CDR1 SGHVS, CDR2 FQNEAQ. Trimming took 4 bases from V and 0 from J, leaving 19 bases between them. The CDR3 spans 17 residues. The CDR3 loop is CASSSPLGSWSSYEQYF. The DNA for the CDR3 is TGTGCCAGCAGCTCCCCACTAGGATCTTGGAGCTCCTACGAGCAGTACTTC.

In its sample, this clone is medium-sized. The chain employs TRBV11-2 and TRBJ2-7, with D perhaps matching TRBD1 or TRBD2 (5 bases each). The CDR3 spans 16 residues. Between the trimmed V and J ends, which lost 1 base and 2 bases, there was a span of 15 bases. Germline CDR1 and CDR2: SGHAT and FQNNGV. The CDR3 here is CASSLVEGRVAYEQYF. The DNA of the CDR3 is TGTGCCAGCAGCTTAGTAGAGGGACGGGTTGCCTACGAGCAGTACTTC.

The J gene is TRBJ2-3, the V gene TRBV6-6; D unclear. In germline, CDR1 is MNHNY, CDR2 SVGAGI (reference sequence). Between the trimmed V and J ends, which lost 6 bases and 2 bases, there was a span of 3 bases. The CDR3 consists of 11 residues. The CDR3 nucleotides are TGTGCCAGCAGCTCCACAGATACGCAGTATTTT. Its translation is CASSSTDTQYF.

This clone appeared once. In DNA form, the CDR3 reads TGTGCCAGTAGTATAAAGCGGGGGGGCCAGAACGAGCAGTACTTC. It yields the protein CASSIKRGGQNEQYF. This chain uses TRBV19 with TRBJ2-7; 10 bases align to TRBD2. Germline-derived CDR1 and CDR2 are LNHDA and SQIVND (reference sequence). This CDR3 has 15 residues. The J segment lost 5 bases and the V segment lost 2 bases, leaving 6 bases of the junction unmatched.

A single count supports this clone. The chain carries TRBV5-1 and TRBJ2-7; D is unclear. Trimming cost V 0 bases and J 0 bases, with 13 bases left between them. The CDR3 is 16 residues long. CDR1 SGHRS and CDR2 YFSETQ come from the germline V gene. The CDR3 nucleotides are TGCGCCAGCAGCTTGGGTAGAGGTAACTTCTCCTACGAGCAGTACTTC. The encoded protein is CASSLGRGNFSYEQYF. The variable domain in full, completed from reference TRBV5-1 and TRBJ2-7, reads KAGVTQTPRYLIKTRGQQVTLSCSPISGHRSVSWYQQTPGQGLQFLFEYFSETQRNKGNFPGRFSGRQFSNSRSEMNVSTLELGDSALYLCASSLGRGNFSYEQYFGPGTRLTVT.

CDR3 region: CASSEAGYSNQPQHF. CDR3 nucleotides: TGTGCCAGCAGTGAAGCAGGATATAGCAATCAGCCCCAGCATTTT. V gene TRBV2 combines with J gene TRBJ1-5; D gene unclear. The V end lost 0 bases, the J end lost 0 bases, and 6 bases lay between the germline ends. Germline V gene data show CDR1 as SNHLY and CDR2 as FYNNEI. The CDR3 covers 15 residues.

V is TRBV2 and J is TRBJ2-7, with D possibly being TRBD1 or TRBD2 (5 bases each). This CDR3 has 13 amino acids. CDR1 and CDR2 (germline): SNHLY, FYNNEI. V was pared by 6 bases and J by 2 bases, with 11 bases between. CDR3 sequence reads: CASRGTQAYEQYF. The CDR3 DNA sequence: TGTGCCAGCAGAGGGACGCAGGCCTACGAGCAGTACTTC. Full variable domain (remainder filled in from reference TRBV2 and TRBJ2-7): EPEVTQTPSHQVTQMGQEVILRCVPISNHLYFYWYRQILGQKVEFLVSFYNNEISEKSEIFDDQFSVERPDGSNFTLKIRSTKLEDSAMYFCASRGTQAYEQYFGPGTRLTVT.

The chain couples TRBV6-5 to TRBJ1-1; D gene ambiguous. This CDR3 has 15 amino acids. V was clipped by 1 base and J by 2 bases, with 11 bases between them. Germline V lookup: CDR1 MNHEY, CDR2 SVGAGI. The CDR3 here is CASSYLGSGNTEAFF. CDR3 bases: TGTGCCAGCAGTTACTTGGGCTCAGGTAACACTGAAGCTTTCTTT.

This clone qualifies as medium-sized. CDR3 sequence (DNA): TGTGCCAGCAGCTTACTTCCCAGGGCGGGGAATCAGCCCCAGCATTTT. It specifies CASSLLPRAGNQPQHF. The V and J genes are TRBV7-2 and TRBJ1-5; D is perhaps TRBD1 (5 bases). V lost 2 bases to trimming and J lost 4 bases, with 15 bases between them. In germline, CDR1 is SGHTA, CDR2 FQGNSA. The CDR3 totals 16 residues. Variable domain in full (rest from reference TRBV7-2 and TRBJ1-5): GAGVSQSPSNKVTEKGKDVELRCDPISGHTALYWYRQSLGQGLEFLIYFQGNSAPDKSGLPSDRFSAERTGGSVSTLTIQRTQQEDSAVYLCASSLLPRAGNQPQHFGDGTRLSIL.